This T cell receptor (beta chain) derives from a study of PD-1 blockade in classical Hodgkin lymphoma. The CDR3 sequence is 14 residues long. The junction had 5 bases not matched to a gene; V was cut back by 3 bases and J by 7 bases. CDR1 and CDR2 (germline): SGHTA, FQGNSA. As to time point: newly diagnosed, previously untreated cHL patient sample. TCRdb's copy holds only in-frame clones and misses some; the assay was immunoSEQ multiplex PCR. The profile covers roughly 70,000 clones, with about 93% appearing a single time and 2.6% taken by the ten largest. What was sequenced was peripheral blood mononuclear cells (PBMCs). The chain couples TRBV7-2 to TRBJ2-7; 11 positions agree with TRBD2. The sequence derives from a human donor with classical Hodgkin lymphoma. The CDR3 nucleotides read TGTGCCAGCAGCTTTAGCGGGGGGGCCTGGGAGCAGTACTTC. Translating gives CASSFSGGAWEQYF.